This T cell receptor beta chain was captured in a study of blood T cell repertoires in COVID-19. On the study more broadly: The study drew acute and convalescent COVID-19 samples from the United States, Italy and Spain.

Germline V gene lookup returns CDR1 MNHNS and CDR2 SASEGT. The germline V and J ends were trimmed by 2 bases and 2 bases, with 13 bases remaining between them. This CDR3 contains 17 residues. Participant ages covered roughly 18 to 89 years across around 25 US areas. Cohorts were based on clinical histories the participants reported. The protocol was immunoSEQ multiplex PCR, while the TCRdb copy is restricted to in-frame clones and leaves out a portion. This sample carries 250,000 to 300,000 clones, around 84% of them seen once, and the ten largest clones take approximately 4%. The V call is TRBV6-1, the J call TRBJ2-6, with D perhaps TRBD1 (6 bases). What was sequenced was PBMCs or T cells enriched from blood (not recorded which). This TCR was recovered from a man aged 25 to 40 with acute COVID-19. CDR3 protein: CASSERTVGTGANVLTF. Written as DNA, the CDR3 is TGTGCCAGCAGTGAAAGGACAGTCGGCACTGGGGCCAACGTCCTGACTTTC.